The clone carrying this TCR beta chain was recorded once. Antigen: not known. This entry belongs to a study of cytomegalovirus exposure and HLA in healthy donors. Germline CDR1 is SGHRS and CDR2 is YFSETQ. With 0 bases removed from V and 7 bases from J, the gap between germline ends came to 16 bases. This CDR3 has 15 amino acids. Whole-study findings and limits: TCR association rates varied by HLA locus in a later analysis, with DRB1 highest and HLA-C lowest.

Primers: 60 Vbeta forward and 13 Jbeta reverse. Libraries were prepared by immunoSEQ multiplex PCR; TCRdb keeps only in-frame clonotypes and omits some of them. The sample has over 120,000 clones, approximately 82% seen once. Material: PBMCs. This sequence originates from an older woman in good health and CMV-seropositive. The rearrangement uses TRBV5-1 and TRBJ2-5; a possible D gene is TRBD1 (6 bases). DNA for the CDR3: TGCGCCAGCAGCTTGGGAGCGACAGGCCAGGGGACCCAGTACTTC. It encodes CASSLGATGQGTQYF.